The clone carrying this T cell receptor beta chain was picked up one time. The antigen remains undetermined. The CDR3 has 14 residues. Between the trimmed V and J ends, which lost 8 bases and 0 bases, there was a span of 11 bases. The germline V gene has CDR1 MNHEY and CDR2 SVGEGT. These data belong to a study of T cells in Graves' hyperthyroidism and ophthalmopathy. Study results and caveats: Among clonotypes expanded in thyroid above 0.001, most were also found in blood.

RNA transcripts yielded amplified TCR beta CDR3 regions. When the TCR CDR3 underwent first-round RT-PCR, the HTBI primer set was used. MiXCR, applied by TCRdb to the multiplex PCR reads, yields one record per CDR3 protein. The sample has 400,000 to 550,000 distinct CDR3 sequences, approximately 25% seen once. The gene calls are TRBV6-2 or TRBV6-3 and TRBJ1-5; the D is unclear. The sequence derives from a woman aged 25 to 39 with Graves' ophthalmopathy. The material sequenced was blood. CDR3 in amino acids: CASGPAVSNQPQHF. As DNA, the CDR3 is TGTGCCAGCGGCCCCGCGGTTAGCAATCAGCCCCAGCATTTT.